The TCR beta chain described here comes from a study of shared clonotypes between healthy human individuals. Study conclusions and caveats: Owing to a small donor count, the genetic and exposure-history diversity represented was limited. Naive subsets generally exceeded memory subsets in estimated richness.

The V end was cut by 10 bases, the J end by 4 bases, with 8 bases between. CDR1 is MNHNS, CDR2 SASEGT, per germline. The CDR3 is 11 amino acids. In the case of this clone: Its antigen is currently unknown.

Study processing details: From ImmunoSEQ came sequences covering only the junction and carrying no quality scores, so filtering differed. Only in-frame clones appear in the TCRdb table, and some are missing; sequencing was by immunoSEQ multiplex PCR. V and J calls and clone size are those listed in that table; D and trimming were worked out from the DNA. The profile covers 1,500,000 or so clones, with around 97% appearing a single time and about 1% taken by the ten largest. V is TRBV6-1 and J is TRBJ2-1; no clear D. The receptor comes from a man aged 25 to 40 in good health. Sequencing was performed on naive CD4+ T cells sorted from blood. Noted subset: CD45RA+ positively selected. In DNA, the CDR3 is TGTGCCACCGCGGCTTACAATGAGCAGTTCTTC. Its protein product is CATAAYNEQFF.